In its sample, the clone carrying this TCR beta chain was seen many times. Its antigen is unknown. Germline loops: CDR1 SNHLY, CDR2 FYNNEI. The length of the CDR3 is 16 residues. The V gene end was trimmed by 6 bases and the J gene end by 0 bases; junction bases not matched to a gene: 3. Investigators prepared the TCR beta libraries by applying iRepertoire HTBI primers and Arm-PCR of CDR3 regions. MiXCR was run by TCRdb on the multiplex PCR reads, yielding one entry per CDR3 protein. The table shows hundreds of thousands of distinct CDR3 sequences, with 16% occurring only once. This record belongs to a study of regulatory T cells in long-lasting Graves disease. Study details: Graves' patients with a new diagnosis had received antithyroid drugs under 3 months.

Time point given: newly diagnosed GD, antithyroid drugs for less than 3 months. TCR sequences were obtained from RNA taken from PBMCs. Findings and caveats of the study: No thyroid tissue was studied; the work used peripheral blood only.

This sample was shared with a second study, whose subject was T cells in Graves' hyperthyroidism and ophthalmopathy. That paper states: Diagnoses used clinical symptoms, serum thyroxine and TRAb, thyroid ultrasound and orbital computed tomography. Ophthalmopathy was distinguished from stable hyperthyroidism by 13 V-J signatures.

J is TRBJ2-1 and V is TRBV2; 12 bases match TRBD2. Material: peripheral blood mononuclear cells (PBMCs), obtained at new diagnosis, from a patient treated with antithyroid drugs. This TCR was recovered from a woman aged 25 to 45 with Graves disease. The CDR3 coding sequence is TGTGCCAGCAGAGGGACTAGCGGGTCCTCCTACAATGAGCAGTTCTTC. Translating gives CASRGTSGSSYNEQFF.